This T cell receptor beta chain was found in a study of cytomegalovirus exposure and HLA in healthy donors. CDR3 length: 14 residues. With 3 bases removed from V and 3 bases from J, the gap between germline ends came to 11 bases. CDR1 is SNHLY, CDR2 FYNNEI, per germline. The PCR used 60 Vbeta and 13 Jbeta primers. Sequencing was performed with immunoSEQ multiplex PCR; in TCRdb, only in-frame clones are kept and a portion is missing. The sample holds roughly 110,000 clones; roughly 82% are singletons and the top ten take 1.6%. With respect to this clone: The antigen is unknown.

General study results and limits: Per published accounts, TCR beta sequences correctly predicted the HLA-A and HLA-B alleles of most subjects. Looking again later, the authors saw that most CMV-associated TCR beta chains seemed HLA-restricted. It was confirmed in vitro that a few of the CMV-associated chains were specific for CMV antigens.

This TCR was sampled from a man aged 50-60 years in good health and CMV-seronegative. The specimen sequenced was PBMCs. The chain is built from TRBV2 and TRBJ1-2; D is possibly TRBD1 (5 bases). The CDR3 reads CASSDNQGDYGYTF. In DNA form, the CDR3 reads TGTGCCAGCAGTGATAACCAAGGGGACTATGGCTACACCTTC. The whole variable domain, filled in from reference TRBV2 and TRBJ1-2, reads EPEVTQTPSHQVTQMGQEVILRCVPISNHLYFYWYRQILGQKVEFLVSFYNNEISEKSEIFDDQFSVERPDGSNFTLKIRSTKLEDSAMYFCASSDNQGDYGYTFGSGTRLTVV.